Listed below are T cell receptor beta chains from one sample, sequenced in a study of metastatic and nonmetastatic thyroid tumors. TCRdb re-analyzed the PCR reads using MiXCR. Of 7,500 to 9,000 clones listed, over 20% were seen once; the top ten hold less than 30%. The sample taken for sequencing was tumor tissue. Every receptor here comes from a female donor with papillary thyroid cancer or a benign thyroid nodule (not recorded which). Some clones in this sample may be carry-over from other donors' samples. Both conserved end residues are trimmed from each CDR3. Rows give clone size only sometimes, using once, few, many, or a class for an expanded clone.

abundance: many; j_gene: TRBJ1-5; v_gene: TRBV7-9; CDR3aa: ASSLVGGDNQPQH
abundance: many; j_gene: TRBJ1-1; v_gene: TRBV9; CDR3aa: ASSVGRGNTEAF
abundance: -; j_gene: TRBJ2-5; v_gene: TRBV3-1; CDR3aa: ASSRRLDVGQETQY
abundance: few; j_gene: TRBJ2-7; v_gene: TRBV10-3; CDR3aa: ATMGGQSSYEQY
abundance: -; j_gene: TRBJ1-2; v_gene: TRBV20-1; CDR3aa: SVGSNYGYT
abundance: medium-sized; j_gene: TRBJ1-1; v_gene: TRBV27; CDR3aa: ASSLTTTGDTEAF
abundance: -; j_gene: TRBJ2-1; v_gene: TRBV4-1; CDR3aa: ASSQVDEQF
abundance: -; j_gene: TRBJ2-7; v_gene: TRBV6-2/TRBV6-3; CDR3aa: ASRAGLGLEQY
abundance: few; j_gene: TRBJ2-2; v_gene: TRBV6-1; CDR3aa: ASSGQKGAGELF
abundance: many; j_gene: TRBJ2-1; v_gene: TRBV11-3; CDR3aa: ASSLAEGNNEQF
abundance: many; j_gene: TRBJ2-5; v_gene: TRBV3-1; CDR3aa: ASIGGFGKTQY
abundance: -; j_gene: TRBJ1-1; v_gene: TRBV6-1; CDR3aa: ASTLLGLNTEAF
abundance: medium-sized; j_gene: TRBJ1-1; v_gene: TRBV12-3/TRBV12-4; CDR3aa: ASSFRGYEAF
abundance: -; j_gene: TRBJ1-1; v_gene: TRBV20-1; CDR3aa: SVEGTEAF
abundance: few; j_gene: TRBJ1-1; v_gene: TRBV6-2/TRBV6-3; CDR3aa: ASSYSGGSGRNEAF
abundance: medium-sized; j_gene: TRBJ2-7; v_gene: TRBV6-4; CDR3aa: ASSDSRLAGTPYEQY
abundance: -; j_gene: TRBJ2-4; v_gene: TRBV4-1; CDR3aa: ASSQGAGGIKNIQY
abundance: few; j_gene: TRBJ2-3; v_gene: TRBV6-1; CDR3aa: ASSELAGGPDTQY
abundance: many; j_gene: TRBJ2-1; v_gene: TRBV11-1; CDR3aa: ASSLAGTSGRASEQF
abundance: few; j_gene: TRBJ1-5; v_gene: TRBV28; CDR3aa: ASSSVGAVVYSNQPQH
abundance: many; j_gene: TRBJ1-1; v_gene: TRBV11-2; CDR3aa: ASSRTQNTEAF
abundance: many; j_gene: TRBJ1-4; v_gene: TRBV5-1; CDR3aa: ASSQGDWEKLF
abundance: -; j_gene: TRBJ2-1; v_gene: TRBV5-1; CDR3aa: ASSSARDRAYNEQF
abundance: medium-sized; j_gene: TRBJ2-2; v_gene: TRBV20-1; CDR3aa: SARVPLTGELF
abundance: medium-sized; j_gene: TRBJ2-7; v_gene: TRBV19; CDR3aa: ASSRPGHLYEQY
abundance: -; j_gene: TRBJ2-2; v_gene: TRBV7-3; CDR3aa: ASSFSGNTAELF
abundance: few; j_gene: TRBJ1-2; v_gene: TRBV15; CDR3aa: ATSRDLGGQGYT
abundance: many; j_gene: TRBJ2-7; v_gene: TRBV7-6; CDR3aa: ASSLTSGEREQY